This T cell receptor (beta chain) was captured by sequencing in a study of liver allograft versus peripheral blood T cells (dated by TCRdb to 2019 to 2021). Regarding the study in general: T cell receptor repertoires present within transplanted livers were compared with repertoires in the peripheral blood of liver transplant recipients.

The sequencer was an Illumina MiSeq. TCRdb ran its own pipeline on the public reads, namely fastp trimming at Q25 and MiXCR clone calling, and kept in-frame beta chains. CDR3 protein duplicates are merged, each entry listing the most common genes and DNA. The sample profile shows approximately 15,000 distinct CDR3 sequences; approximately 20% of them were found once. 4.5% to 6% of the sample is in the top ten clones. Notes on this clonotype: This receptor's antigen is unknown. No qualities accompany the bases; no much larger clone lies one base away.

There are 15 amino acids in the CDR3, from cysteine to phenylalanine inclusive. The retained sequence is limited to the CDR3, 45 bases, with the frame set at the first base. The germline V gene specifies MNHNS as CDR1 and SASEGT as CDR2. Trimming removed 6 bases from V and 4 bases from J; the gene matches leave 7 bases unexplained. On the study overall, not on this receptor specifically: T cell receptor repertoires inside liver allografts were reported to differ from those detected in peripheral blood.

This chain is built from TRBV6-1 and TRBJ2-2; the central 8 bases match TRBD1. The receptor was derived from a human patient who had a liver transplant. Post transplant, some T cells may arise from the graft donor. CDR3 protein: CASSRDRGPTGELFF. In nucleotide form, the sequence is TGTGCCAGCAGCCGAGACAGGGGCCCCACCGGGGAGCTGTTTTTT.